Below, 26 T cell receptor beta chains from the same sample are listed, as sequenced in a study of blood T cells in healthy people across ages. Next came a second PCR, run for roughly 6 to 11 cycles, which used a sample-barcoded 5' primer along with a J-beta primer mix. Each CDR3 protein is one row after TCRdb ran MiXCR on the 5' RACE reads. The sample has 800,000 or so distinct CDR3 sequences, around 62% seen once. Sequencing was performed on blood. The receptors here all came from a man between 25 and 39 years old in good health.

This chain links TRBV6-2 or TRBV6-3 with TRBJ2-7; 7 nucleotides align to TRBD1. The CDR3 sequence is 14 residues long. Germline CDR1 MNHEY, CDR2 SVGEGT. Unmatched junction bases numbered 6, after V lost 6 bases and J lost 1 base. This CDR3 is CASRDTGQSYEQYF. The CDR3 nucleotides read TGTGCCAGCAGAGACACGGGACAGTCCTACGAGCAGTACTTC.

The V and J genes are TRBV13 and TRBJ2-6, with TRBD1 matching over 9 bases. CDR3 size: 19 residues. CDR1 and CDR2 from the germline V gene are PRHDT and FYEKMQ (reference sequence). The J segment lost 0 bases and the V segment lost 5 bases, leaving 11 bases of the junction unmatched. The CDR3 DNA is TGTGCCAGCAGCCGTACCACCGGGACAGGGCCCTCTGGGGCCAACGTCCTGACTTTC. Translation gives CASSRTTGTGPSGANVLTF.

This chain joins TRBV6-5 and TRBJ1-1; the D gene is possibly TRBD1 (6 bases). The CDR3 is 16 residues long. The germline V gene encodes CDR1 MNHEY and CDR2 SVGAGI. Trimming removed 2 bases from V and 4 bases from J, with 17 bases in between. CDR3 sequence (DNA): TGTGCCAGCAGTTACCCCAAGACGGAGGGGGGCACTGAAGCTTTCTTT. Amino acid sequence: CASSYPKTEGGTEAFF.

Remarks on this clonotype: A much larger clone differs by one base, so this may be a read error. J is TRBJ1-2 and V is TRBV9; D may be TRBD1 (5 bases). The germline V gene encodes CDR1 SGDLS and CDR2 YYNGEE. The CDR3 loop spans 15 amino acids. V was trimmed by 0 bases and J by 4 bases, leaving 13 bases between them. The CDR3 region is CASSVASGRSYGYTF. The CDR3 DNA sequence: TGTGCCAGCAGCGTAGCTTCGGGGCGGTCCTATGGCTACACCTTC.

The CDR3 loop reads CASSFAGLAASSYEQYF. The CDR3 bases are TGTGCCAGCAGTTTCGCGGGACTAGCGGCCAGCTCCTACGAGCAGTACTTC. The chain uses TRBV28 and TRBJ2-7; TRBD2 agrees at 11 bases. The CDR3 has 17 residues. V lost 3 bases to trimming and J lost 0 bases; unmatched junction nucleotides: 7. From germline, CDR1 is MDHEN and CDR2 SYDVKM.

The chain links TRBV5-1 to TRBJ2-3, with D perhaps matching TRBD2 (5 bases). The germline V gene encodes CDR1 SGHRS and CDR2 YFSETQ. V was trimmed by 3 bases and J by 1 base, leaving 12 bases between them. This CDR3 contains 15 residues. The CDR3 is CASSSNTRRTDTQYF. The CDR3 coding sequence is TGCGCCAGCAGCTCTAATACTAGACGCACAGATACGCAGTATTTT.

V usage is TRBV4-2 and J usage is TRBJ2-5; D is unclear. Germline CDR1 LGHNA, CDR2 YNFKEQ. V dropped 6 bases and J dropped 1 base, with 15 bases sitting between them. The CDR3 contains 15 residues. The DNA of the CDR3 is TGTGCCAGCAGGGCTAGGGATGTGACCCAAGAGACCCAGTACTTC. This encodes CASRARDVTQETQYF.

This clonotype was seen only once. The V call is TRBV6-1, the J call TRBJ2-4, with TRBD1 matching over 7 bases. The CDR3 sequence is 13 residues long. In germline, CDR1 is MNHNS, CDR2 SASEGT. Trimming cost V 7 bases and J 9 bases; bases outside gene matches: 9. The CDR3 DNA reads TGTGCCAGCACCGAAGGAAACAGGGGCATTCAGTACTTC. Translating it yields CASTEGNRGIQYF.

The rearrangement uses TRBV2 and TRBJ2-5; D is undetermined. Trimming shortened V by 3 bases and J by 0 bases, and 8 bases separated the two germline ends. The CDR3 consists of 14 residues. Looked up from germline, CDR1 is SNHLY and CDR2 is FYNNEI. Here the CDR3 reads CASSEAANQETQYF. The CDR3 DNA reads as TGTGCCAGCAGTGAGGCCGCAAACCAAGAGACCCAGTACTTC.

The chain has TRBV6-2 or TRBV6-3 and TRBJ1-1, with D possibly matching TRBD1 (5 bases). The V gene lost 6 bases and the J gene lost 4 bases, with 18 bases spanning the gap. Germline CDR1 and CDR2: MNHEY and SVGEGT. The CDR3 is 15 amino acids. CDR3 nucleotide sequence: TGTGCCAGCAGCCGCCTCGGGGGGTCTGTCACTGAAGCTTTCTTT. It codes for CASSRLGGSVTEAFF.

This rearrangement joins TRBV15 to TRBJ2-5; D is undetermined. V dropped 1 base and J dropped 0 bases, with 9 bases sitting between them. CDR3 length equals 15 residues. Germline V gene sequence: CDR1 LNHNV, CDR2 YYDKDF (reference sequence). The CDR3 bases are TGTGCCACCAGCAGAGCGGCGGATTACCAAGAGACCCAGTACTTC. Amino acid sequence: CATSRAADYQETQYF.

The CDR3 loop reads CASSLSLIGGATYEQYF. The CDR3 bases are TGTGCCAGCAGTTTATCGTTGATAGGGGGCGCAACCTACGAGCAGTACTTC. V gene TRBV27 combines with J gene TRBJ2-7; 7 bases map to TRBD1. Losses at the gene ends were 0 bases for V and 2 bases for J; bases not matched to a gene: 10. In germline, CDR1 is MNHEY, CDR2 SMNVEV (reference sequence). The CDR3 runs to 17 residues.

This clonotype was found a few times. The rearrangement uses TRBV10-3 and TRBJ2-7, with 7 positions matching TRBD1. Germline V gene lookup returns CDR1 ENHRY and CDR2 SYGVKD. V was clipped by 0 bases and J by 2 bases; unmatched bases: 4. The CDR3 sequence is 15 residues long. CDR3: CAISESRQGPYEQYF. CDR3 coding DNA: TGTGCCATCAGTGAGTCGAGACAGGGACCCTACGAGCAGTACTTC.

The chain couples TRBV7-2 to TRBJ2-7; D could derive from TRBD1 or TRBD2 (6 bases each). Germline V gene lookup returns CDR1 SGHTA and CDR2 FQGNSA. Trimming stripped 2 bases from V and 0 bases from J, with 11 bases between. This CDR3 region has 15 residues. The CDR3 protein is CASSLLTGASYEQYF. CDR3 nucleotides: TGTGCCAGCAGCTTACTAACGGGGGCCTCCTACGAGCAGTACTTC. The full variable domain, completed using reference TRBV7-2 and TRBJ2-7, is GAGVSQSPSNKVTEKGKDVELRCDPISGHTALYWYRQSLGQGLEFLIYFQGNSAPDKSGLPSDRFSAERTGGSVSTLTIQRTQQEDSAVYLCASSLLTGASYEQYFGPGTRLTVT.

This clonotype was seen only a few times. The chain is built from TRBV7-2 and TRBJ2-3, with D possibly TRBD2 on 5 matching bases. V lost 5 bases and J lost 1, with 10 bases in between. Germline CDR1 is SGHTA and CDR2 is FQGNSA. This CDR3 has 14 residues. The CDR3 here is CASSIFGGTDTQYF. The CDR3 DNA reads TGTGCCAGCAGCATCTTCGGGGGCACAGATACGCAGTATTTT.

The rearrangement uses TRBV20-1 and TRBJ2-3; D not certain. The CDR3 totals 16 residues. Germline CDR1 and CDR2: DFQATT and SNEGSKA (reference sequence). Trimming removed 2 bases at V and 2 bases at J, with 17 bases between. In DNA, the CDR3 is TGCAGTGCTAGACCCCCGGCCGAGGCGGACACAGATACGCAGTATTTT. It encodes CSARPPAEADTDTQYF.

This clonotype was counted a single time. V usage is TRBV3-1 and J usage is TRBJ2-7; D may be TRBD2 (6 bases). Looked up from germline, CDR1 is LGHDT and CDR2 is YNNKEL (reference sequence). Trimming left V 2 bases short and J 5 bases short, with 13 bases between. The CDR3 length is 14 residues. CDR3 in DNA: TGTGCCAGCAGCCAATTGGAACTAGCCCACGAGCAGTACTTC. Protein sequence: CASSQLELAHEQYF.

The rearrangement links TRBV20-1 to TRBJ1-6, with TRBD1 as a possible D gene (5 bases). Trimming removed 5 bases from V and 6 bases from J, with 14 bases in between. Germline lookup yields CDR1 DFQATT and CDR2 SNEGSKA (reference sequence). The CDR3 spans 14 residues. CDR3 coding DNA: TGCAGTGCTTTCGGCGGCGGGGGTAATTCACCCCTCCACTTT. The encoded protein is CSAFGGGGNSPLHF.

V is TRBV27 and J is TRBJ2-7; D is uncertain. Trimming took 2 bases from V and 0 from J, leaving 8 bases between them. The length of the CDR3 is 14 residues. The germline V gene has CDR1 MNHEY and CDR2 SMNVEV (reference sequence). This CDR3 reads CASSLRFTSYEQYF. CDR3 nucleotides: TGTGCCAGCAGTTTACGGTTCACCTCCTACGAGCAGTACTTC.

Of note for this clonotype: A much larger clone sits a single nucleotide away, making a read error possible. The CDR3 sequence is CASSLVTFYNEQFF. The DNA of the CDR3 is TGTGCCAGCAGCTTAGTGACGTTCTACAATGAGCAGTTCTTC. The chain is built from TRBV7-2 and TRBJ2-1, with no clear D. Germline values: CDR1 SGHTA, CDR2 FQGNSA. With 1 base removed from V and 3 bases from J, the gap between germline ends came to 7 bases. The CDR3 covers 14 residues.

V usage is TRBV10-3 and J usage is TRBJ2-3, with 7 nucleotides matching TRBD1. This CDR3 is built from 15 residues. V dropped 6 bases and J dropped 0; count of bases not matched to a gene: 6. The germline V gene has CDR1 ENHRY and CDR2 SYGVKD. The CDR3 DNA follows: TGTGCCATCAGCCCGGGACAGACTAGCACAGATACGCAGTATTTT. Residues: CAISPGQTSTDTQYF.

The table lists this clonotype with many counts. The genes are TRBV5-1 and TRBJ2-3, with D perhaps assigned TRBD1 or TRBD2 (5 bases each). The V gene lost 5 bases and the J gene lost 4 bases, with 14 bases spanning the gap. This CDR3 region has 14 residues. Germline CDR1 SGHRS, CDR2 YFSETQ. The CDR3 DNA follows: TGCGCCAGCAGTCTCCCGGGACCGTCAGATACGCAGTATTTT. This sequence encodes CASSLPGPSDTQYF.

This clonotype has a single count. The CDR3 DNA follows: TGTGCCAGCAGTTTATCGATGGGACTATCGGATGAGCAGTTCTTC. Protein: CASSLSMGLSDEQFF. This chain uses TRBV27 with TRBJ2-1; 7 bases are shared with TRBD2. The junction had 7 bases not matched to a gene; V was cut back by 0 bases and J by 8 bases. From germline, CDR1 is MNHEY and CDR2 SMNVEV (reference sequence). CDR3 size: 15 residues.

The chain recombines TRBV20-1 with TRBJ2-1, with 7 bases identical to TRBD2. The V gene end was trimmed by 4 bases and the J gene end by 4 bases; junction bases not matched to a gene: 7. Germline CDR1 is DFQATT and CDR2 is SNEGSKA (reference sequence). The CDR3 is 14 residues long. Written as DNA, the CDR3 is TGCAGTGCTACCTTCACGGGGGGATACAATGAGCAGTTCTTC. Translation gives CSATFTGGYNEQFF.

This clonotype was observed a handful of times. The CDR3 here is CASSKVGYLGRMDTQYF. Written as DNA, the CDR3 is TGTGCCAGCAGCAAAGTTGGCTATCTTGGGAGAATGGATACGCAGTATTTT. This chain connects TRBV21-1 to TRBJ2-3; whether TRBD2, the table's D call, matches the DNA was not checked. TRBV21-1 is a listed pseudogene. This CDR3 contains 17 residues.

This clonotype is a singleton in its sample. The chain carries TRBV11-2 and TRBJ2-5, with 7 bases that match TRBD2. In germline, CDR1 is SGHAT, CDR2 FQNNGV. The CDR3 loop spans 16 amino acids. V shed 3 bases and J 1 base; nucleotides not matched to a gene: 8. The CDR3 region is CASSFSLSSGQETQYF. CDR3 DNA sequence: TGTGCCAGCAGCTTCAGCCTGTCTAGCGGCCAAGAGACCCAGTACTTC.